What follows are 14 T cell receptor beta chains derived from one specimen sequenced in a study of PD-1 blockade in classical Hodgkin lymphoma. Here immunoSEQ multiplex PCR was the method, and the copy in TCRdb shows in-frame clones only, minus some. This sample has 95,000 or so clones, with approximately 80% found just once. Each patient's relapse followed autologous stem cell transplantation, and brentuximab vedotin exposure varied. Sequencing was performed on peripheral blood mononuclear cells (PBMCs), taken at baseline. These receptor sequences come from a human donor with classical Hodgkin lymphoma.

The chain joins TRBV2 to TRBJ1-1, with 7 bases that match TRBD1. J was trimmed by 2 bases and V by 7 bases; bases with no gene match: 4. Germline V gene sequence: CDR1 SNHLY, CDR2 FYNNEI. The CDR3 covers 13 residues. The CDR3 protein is CASTNRGNTEAFF. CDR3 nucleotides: TGTGCCAGCACGAACAGGGGTAACACTGAAGCTTTCTTT.

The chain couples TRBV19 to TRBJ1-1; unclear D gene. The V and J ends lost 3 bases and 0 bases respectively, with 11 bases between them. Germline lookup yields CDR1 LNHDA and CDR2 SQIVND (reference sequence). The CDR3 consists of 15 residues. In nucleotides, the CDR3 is TGTGCCAGTAGTATTAATTGGTCGCTGAACACTGAAGCTTTCTTT. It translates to CASSINWSLNTEAFF.

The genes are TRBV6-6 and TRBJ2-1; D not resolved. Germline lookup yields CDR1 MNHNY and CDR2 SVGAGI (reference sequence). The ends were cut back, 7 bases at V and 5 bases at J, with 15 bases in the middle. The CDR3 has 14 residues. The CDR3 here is CASNPGVPNNEQFF. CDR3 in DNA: TGTGCCAGCAACCCGGGCGTGCCCAACAATGAGCAGTTCTTC.

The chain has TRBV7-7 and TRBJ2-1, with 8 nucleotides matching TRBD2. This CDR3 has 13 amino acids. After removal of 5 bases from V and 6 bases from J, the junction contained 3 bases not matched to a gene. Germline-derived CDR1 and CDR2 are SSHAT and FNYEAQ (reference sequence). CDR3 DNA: TGTGCCAGCAGCCACGGACTAGCCAATGAGCAGTTCTTC. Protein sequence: CASSHGLANEQFF.

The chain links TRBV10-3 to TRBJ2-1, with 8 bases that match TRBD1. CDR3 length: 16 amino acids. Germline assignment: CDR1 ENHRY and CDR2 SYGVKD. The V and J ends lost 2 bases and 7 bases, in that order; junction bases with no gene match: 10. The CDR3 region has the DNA TGTGCCATCAGTGAGGTCCAGGGGGCGGGTGGAAATGAGCAGTTCTTC. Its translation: CAISEVQGAGGNEQFF.

CDR3 in amino acids: CASRGQISYNEQFF. The CDR3 DNA follows: TGTGCCAGCAGGGGACAGATCTCCTACAATGAGCAGTTCTTC. The chain combines TRBV6-1 with TRBJ2-1, with 7 positions matching TRBD1. Trimming removed 6 bases from V and 0 bases from J; junction bases left unmatched: 2. Germline V lookup: CDR1 MNHNS, CDR2 SASEGT. The CDR3 has 14 amino acids.

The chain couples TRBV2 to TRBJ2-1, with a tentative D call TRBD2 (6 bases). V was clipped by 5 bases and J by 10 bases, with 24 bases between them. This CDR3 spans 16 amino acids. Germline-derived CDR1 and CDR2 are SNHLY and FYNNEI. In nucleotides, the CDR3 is TGTGCCAGCAGTTGGCTAGCGCCCAGCAAAGGGGAAGAGCAGTTCTTC. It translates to CASSWLAPSKGEEQFF.

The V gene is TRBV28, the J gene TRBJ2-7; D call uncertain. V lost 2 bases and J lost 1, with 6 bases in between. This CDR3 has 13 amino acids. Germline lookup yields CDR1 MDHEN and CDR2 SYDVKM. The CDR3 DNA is TGTGCCAGCAGTTTACCACTATCCTACGAGCAGTACTTC. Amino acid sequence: CASSLPLSYEQYF.

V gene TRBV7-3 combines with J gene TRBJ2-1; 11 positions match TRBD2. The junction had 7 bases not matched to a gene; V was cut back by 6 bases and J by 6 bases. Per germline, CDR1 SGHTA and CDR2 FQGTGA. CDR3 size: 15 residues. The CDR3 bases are TGTGCCAGCAGTCGAACTAGCGGGGGAATCAATGAGCAGTTCTTC. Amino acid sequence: CASSRTSGGINEQFF.

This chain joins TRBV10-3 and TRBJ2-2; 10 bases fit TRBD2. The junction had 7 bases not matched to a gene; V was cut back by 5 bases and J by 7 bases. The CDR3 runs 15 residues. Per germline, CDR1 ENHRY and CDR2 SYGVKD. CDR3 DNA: TGTGCCATCAGTCTAGCGGGAGTTAGGGGCGGGGAGCTGTTTTTT. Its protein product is CAISLAGVRGGELFF.

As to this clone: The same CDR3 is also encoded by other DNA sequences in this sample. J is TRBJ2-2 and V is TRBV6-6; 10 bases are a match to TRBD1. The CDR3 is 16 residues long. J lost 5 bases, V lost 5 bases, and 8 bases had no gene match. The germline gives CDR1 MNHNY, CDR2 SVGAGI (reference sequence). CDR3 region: CASSPPGQGRTGELFF. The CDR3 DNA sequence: TGTGCCAGCAGTCCTCCGGGACAGGGGAGAACCGGGGAGCTGTTTTTT.

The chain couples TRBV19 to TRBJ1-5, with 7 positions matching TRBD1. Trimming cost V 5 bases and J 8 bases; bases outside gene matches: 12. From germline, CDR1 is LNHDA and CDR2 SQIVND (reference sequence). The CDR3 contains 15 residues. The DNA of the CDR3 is TGTGCCAGTAGTCCGGGACAGCGGGACGGGGAGCCCCAGCATTTT. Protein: CASSPGQRDGEPQHF.

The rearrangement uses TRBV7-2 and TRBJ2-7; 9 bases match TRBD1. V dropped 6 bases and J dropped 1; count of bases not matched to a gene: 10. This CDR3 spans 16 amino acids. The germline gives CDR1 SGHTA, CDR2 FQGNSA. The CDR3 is CASSPRIGTGSYEQYF. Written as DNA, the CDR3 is TGTGCCAGCAGTCCTAGGATTGGGACAGGGTCCTACGAGCAGTACTTC. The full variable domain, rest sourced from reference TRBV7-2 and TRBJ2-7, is GAGVSQSPSNKVTEKGKDVELRCDPISGHTALYWYRQSLGQGLEFLIYFQGNSAPDKSGLPSDRFSAERTGGSVSTLTIQRTQQEDSAVYLCASSPRIGTGSYEQYFGPGTRLTVT.

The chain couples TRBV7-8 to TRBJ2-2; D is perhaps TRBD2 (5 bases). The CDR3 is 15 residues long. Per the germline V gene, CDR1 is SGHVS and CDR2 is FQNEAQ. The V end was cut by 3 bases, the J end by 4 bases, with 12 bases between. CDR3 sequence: CASSLTVEGTGELFF. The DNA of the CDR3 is TGTGCCAGCAGCTTGACGGTCGAGGGCACCGGGGAGCTGTTTTTT.